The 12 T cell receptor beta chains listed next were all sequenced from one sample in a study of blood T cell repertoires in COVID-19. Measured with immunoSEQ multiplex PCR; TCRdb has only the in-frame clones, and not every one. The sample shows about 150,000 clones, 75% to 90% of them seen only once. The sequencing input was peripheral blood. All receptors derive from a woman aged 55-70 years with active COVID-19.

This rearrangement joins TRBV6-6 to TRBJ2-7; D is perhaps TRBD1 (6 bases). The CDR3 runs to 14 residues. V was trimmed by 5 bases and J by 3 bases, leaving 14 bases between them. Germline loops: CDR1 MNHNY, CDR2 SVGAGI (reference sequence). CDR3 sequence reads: CASSPSGAFYEQYF. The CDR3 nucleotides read TGTGCCAGCAGTCCCTCAGGGGCCTTCTACGAGCAGTACTTC.

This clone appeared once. The CDR3 DNA reads as TGTGCCAGCAGCTTCTCACTCTCAAGAGTGGCTGAAGCTTTCTTT. It translates to CASSFSLSRVAEAFF. The chain couples TRBV5-8 to TRBJ1-1; no definite D call. The germline V gene encodes CDR1 SGHTS and CDR2 YDEGEE. The CDR3 has 15 amino acids. V lost 2 bases and J 6 bases, leaving 17 bases between the germline ends.

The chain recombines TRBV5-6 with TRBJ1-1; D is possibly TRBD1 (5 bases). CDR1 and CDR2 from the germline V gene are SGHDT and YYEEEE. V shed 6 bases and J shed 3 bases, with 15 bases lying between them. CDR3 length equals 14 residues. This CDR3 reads CASTLPDRYTEAFF. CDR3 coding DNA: TGTGCCAGCACCCTTCCCGACAGATACACTGAAGCTTTCTTT. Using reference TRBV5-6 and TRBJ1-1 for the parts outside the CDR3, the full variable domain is DAGVTQSPTHLIKTRGQQVTLRCSPKSGHDTVSWYQQALGQGPQFIFQYYEEEERQRGNFPDRFSGHQFPNYSSELNVNALLLGDSALYLCASTLPDRYTEAFFGQGTRLTVV.

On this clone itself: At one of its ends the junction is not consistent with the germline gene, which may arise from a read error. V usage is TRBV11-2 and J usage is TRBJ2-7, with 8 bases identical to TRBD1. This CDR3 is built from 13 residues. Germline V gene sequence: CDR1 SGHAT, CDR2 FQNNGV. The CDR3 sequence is CASSLGAGGYRDF. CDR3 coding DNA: TGTGCCAGCAGCTTAGGGGCAGGGGGCTACCGAGACTTC.

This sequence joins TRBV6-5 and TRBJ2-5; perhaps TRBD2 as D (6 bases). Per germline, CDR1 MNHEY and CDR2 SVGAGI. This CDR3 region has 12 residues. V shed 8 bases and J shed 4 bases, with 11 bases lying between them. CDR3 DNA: TGTGCCAGCTTACGGGGGTCAGAGACCCAGTACTTC. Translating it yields CASLRGSETQYF.

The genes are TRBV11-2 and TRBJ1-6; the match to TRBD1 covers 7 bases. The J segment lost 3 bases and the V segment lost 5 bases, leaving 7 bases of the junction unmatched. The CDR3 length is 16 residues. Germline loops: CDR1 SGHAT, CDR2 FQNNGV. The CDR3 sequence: CASSKQGGVYNSPLHF. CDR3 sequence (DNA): TGTGCCAGCAGCAAGCAGGGGGGAGTCTATAATTCACCCCTCCACTTT.

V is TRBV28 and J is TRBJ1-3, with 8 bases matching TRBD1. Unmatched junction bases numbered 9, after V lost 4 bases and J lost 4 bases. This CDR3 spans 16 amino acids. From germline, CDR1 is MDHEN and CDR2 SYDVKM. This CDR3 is CASSSSPRTGGNTIYF. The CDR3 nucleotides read TGTGCCAGCAGTTCAAGCCCCAGGACAGGGGGAAACACCATATATTTT.

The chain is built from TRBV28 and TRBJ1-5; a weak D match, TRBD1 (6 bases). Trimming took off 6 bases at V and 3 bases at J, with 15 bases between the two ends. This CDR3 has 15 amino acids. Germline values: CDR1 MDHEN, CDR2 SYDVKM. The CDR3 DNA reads TGTGCCAGCAGCCGACTTGGACAGTTCAATCAGCCCCAGCATTTT. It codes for CASSRLGQFNQPQHF.

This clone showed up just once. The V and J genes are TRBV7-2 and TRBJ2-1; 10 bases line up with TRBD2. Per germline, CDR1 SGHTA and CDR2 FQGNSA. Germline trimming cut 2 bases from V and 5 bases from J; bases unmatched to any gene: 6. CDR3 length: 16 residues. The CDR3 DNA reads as TGTGCCAGCAGCTTAACCCTAGCGGGAGACGACAATGAGCAGTTCTTC. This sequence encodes CASSLTLAGDDNEQFF.

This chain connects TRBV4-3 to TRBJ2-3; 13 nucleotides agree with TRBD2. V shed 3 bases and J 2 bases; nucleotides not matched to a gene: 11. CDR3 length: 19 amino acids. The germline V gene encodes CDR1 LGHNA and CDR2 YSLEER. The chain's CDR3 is CASSQGLAGNVWDTDTQYF. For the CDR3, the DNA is TGCGCCAGCAGCCAGGGACTAGCGGGAAATGTGTGGGACACAGATACGCAGTATTTT.

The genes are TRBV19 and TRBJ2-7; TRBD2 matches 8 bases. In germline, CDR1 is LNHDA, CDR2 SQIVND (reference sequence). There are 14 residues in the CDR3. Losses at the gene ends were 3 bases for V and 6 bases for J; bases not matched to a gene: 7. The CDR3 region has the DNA TGTGCCAGTAGTATCTTTGCGGGAGGCCCCGAGCAGTACTTC. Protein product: CASSIFAGGPEQYF.

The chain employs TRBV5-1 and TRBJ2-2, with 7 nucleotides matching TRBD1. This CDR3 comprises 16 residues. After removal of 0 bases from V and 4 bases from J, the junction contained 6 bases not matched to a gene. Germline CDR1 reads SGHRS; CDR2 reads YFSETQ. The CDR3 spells CASSLAGQKITGELFF. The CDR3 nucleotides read TGCGCCAGCAGCTTGGCGGGACAGAAAATCACCGGGGAGCTGTTTTTT.